This T cell receptor (beta chain) was sequenced during a study of shared clonotypes between healthy human individuals (dated by TCRdb to about 2020). Context from the whole study: The cohort included three men and two women between 18 and 49 years of age. Per donor, three plates each were used for CD4 naive and CD4 memory, two for CD8 naive, and one for CD8 memory. To estimate repertoire size and how much clonotype sharing occurs between individuals, the study deeply sequenced the blood TCR repertoires of five healthy adults. To increase sequencing depth and limit assay-specific biases, different laboratories used diverse techniques to prepare libraries and sequence TCR repertoires. Between about 0.85 and 9.5 billion PBMCs per donor were obtained by leukapheresis. The study at large found these results: Naive subsets generally had larger estimated clonotype richness than memory subsets did. Rarefaction of sorted-subset datasets indicated incomplete sequencing despite the large sequencing depth. The genetic and exposure-history diversity represented was limited by the small number of donors. Pairwise subsampling indicated that sequencing depth was expected to affect the degree of clonotype sharing among donors. Compared with non-shared clonotypes, the clonotypes found in all four sorted-subset donors had higher generation probabilities. Sampling was restricted to blood, and TCR repertoires in tissues likely differ from the TCR repertoires found in blood. When a handful of donors were compared, the shared fraction of clonotypes was about 5.5% for naive CD4, roughly 3.4% for naive CD8, 2.3% for memory CD4, and 0.35% to 0.5% for memory CD8.

CDR1 and CDR2 (MNHEY, SMNVEV) derive from the germline V gene (reference sequence). CDR3 length: 16 amino acids, cysteine to phenylalanine. The kept DNA is CDR3 alone, 48 bases in frame from the first base. Relative to germline, V is 2 bases shorter and J is 3 bases shorter, with 17 bases between their ends. Regarding this clone: Its antigen remains unidentified. Base qualities are not at hand, and no much larger clone is one base apart.

Using the deep immunoSEQ assay, TCR CDR3 regions were amplified from genomic DNA by multiplex PCR. For each cell subset, the extracted genomic DNA was distributed evenly across all wells of several immunoSEQ 96-well plates, and each plate served as one replicate. For sorted subsets, approximately 210 ng of genomic DNA, equivalent to some 33,000 T cell genomes, went into each replicate PCR. The purified libraries were quantified using a Qubit 3.0 fluorometer, sized with a Bioanalyzer 2100, and then quantified again using the KAPA Library Quantification kit. Every immunoSEQ 96-well plate was sequenced on a separate single-read 150-cycle Illumina NextSeq 550 flow cell. On the authors' methods: The immunoSEQ output contained only junctional sequences without quality scores, so filtering could not match that applied to full-length reads. Sequences were annotated with PyIR, a Python wrapper for IgBLAST v1.9, using IMGT germline references to assign V/J genes and CDR3. Reads were removed for weak V/J assignments (E-value above 1e-6), missing CDR3, stop codons, out-of-frame junctions, or ambiguous translated residues. V3J clonotypes were defined as sequences sharing an identical inferred V gene, J gene, and CDR3 amino acid sequence. To compute the percentage overlap between repertoires, the number of shared unique clonotypes was divided by the size of the smaller repertoire. Repertoire richness was assessed with RTK rarefaction, the Chao1 estimator, and Recon v2.1 estimates of unobserved clonotypes. For all TCRbeta clonotypes obtained by the gDNA method from a few donors, generation probabilities were computed with OLGA. TCRdb took over this immuneACCESS table, retaining in-frame rearrangements with V and J assigned. Such tables are incomplete; in checked studies, under half of the missing clones stem from an unresolved V gene, and the remainder is unexplained. V and J calls and clone size follow that table, whereas D and trimming were derived from the DNA. The sample has about 2.1 million clones on record, approximately 92% of them singletons. Jointly, the top ten make up approximately 1.7% of the sample.

CD8 naive samples consisted of CD45RO-negative cells that were positively selected for CCR7, yielding a CD45RA+CCR7+ population without TemRA cells. The donors were healthy, HIV-negative adults who had no recently reported acute infections or vaccinations. Only Caucasian adults living in Nashville, Tennessee, USA were represented among the donors. Blood was collected by leukapheresis, and PBMCs were isolated by Ficoll-Histopaque density gradient centrifugation and then cryopreserved in liquid nitrogen vapor phase. Analytical flow cytometry was used to check the purity and quantity of each magnetically sorted T cell population. Genomic DNA was isolated from each sorted fraction and quantified by UV absorbance on a Nanodrop 2000c.

The sequence is built from TRBV27 and TRBJ2-7, with the D call perhaps TRBD1 or TRBD2, as 5 bases match in each case. The receptor comes from a man between 18 and 35 years old in good health. Some clones in this sample may be carry-over from other donors' samples. The sample consisted of naive CD8+ T cells from PBMCs. The cell subset or site label corresponds to: CD45RA+CCR7+. The CDR3 region reads CASSLVGHLRGYEQYF. In nucleotide form, the sequence is TGTGCCAGCAGTTTAGTGGGGCACCTGAGGGGCTACGAGCAGTACTTC.